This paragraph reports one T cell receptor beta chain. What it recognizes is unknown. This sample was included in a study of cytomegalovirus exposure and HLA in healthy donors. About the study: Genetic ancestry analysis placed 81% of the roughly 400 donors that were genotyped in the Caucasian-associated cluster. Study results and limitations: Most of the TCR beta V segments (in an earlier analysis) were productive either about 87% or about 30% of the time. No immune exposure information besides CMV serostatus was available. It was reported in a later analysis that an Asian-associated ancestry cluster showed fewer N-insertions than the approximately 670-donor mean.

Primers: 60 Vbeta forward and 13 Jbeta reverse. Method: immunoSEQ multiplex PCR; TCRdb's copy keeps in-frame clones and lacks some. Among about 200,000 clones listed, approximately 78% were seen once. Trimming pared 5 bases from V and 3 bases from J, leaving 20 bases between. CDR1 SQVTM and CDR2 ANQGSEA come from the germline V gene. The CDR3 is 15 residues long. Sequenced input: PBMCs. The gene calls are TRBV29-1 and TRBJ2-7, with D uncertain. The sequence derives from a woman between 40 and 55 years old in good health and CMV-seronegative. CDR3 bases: TGCAGCGTTAGAATTGCGAGGAGCAAAGACTACGAGCAGTACTTC. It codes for CSVRIARSKDYEQYF.